The entry below gives a single TCR beta chain sequence along with its context. Its specificity is not known. Treatment of the sample: approximately nine-day PBMC culture with coronavirus spike peptide pools or control peptides (ViraFEST assay). These data come from a study of vaccination and CD4 T cells after COVID-19. Sequencing of the DNA from cultured CD4+ T cells was carried out with the Oncomine TCR Beta short-read assay. TCRdb re-called the PCR reads with MiXCR, one entry per CDR3 protein. Of about 26,000 distinct CDR3 sequences in the sample, about 50% were seen once. The CDR3 consists of 14 residues. Looked up from germline, CDR1 is DFQATT and CDR2 is SNEGSKA (reference sequence). V was pared by 2 bases and J by 0 bases, with 9 bases between.

The sequence derives from a human donor who received a COVID-19 vaccine. The sequencing used CD4+ T cells from blood, cultured in vitro, collected before SARS-CoV-2 vaccination. The chain has TRBV20-1 and TRBJ2-3; either TRBD1 or TRBD2 may fit D (5 bases each). The CDR3: CSARTRGSTDTQYF. The CDR3 DNA follows: TGCAGTGCTAGAACTCGGGGCAGCACAGATACGCAGTATTTT.